One sample yielded the 28 T cell receptor beta chains listed below, sequenced in a study of low-dose radiotherapy and immunotherapy resistance in tumors. TRAV- and TRBV-specific primers were used for first-strand cDNA, which covered alpha and beta chains. TCRs were amplified for approximately 22 PCR cycles with a constant-region primer and V-primer adapter. In TCRdb, the reads were re-called with MiXCR into one record per CDR3 protein. The data contain around 68,000 distinct CDR3 sequences, more than 25% of them seen just once; the ten biggest clones take up less than 8%. Time point specified: before trial treatment. This specimen was PBMCs, taken before treatment. The receptors shown here come from a male donor with rectosigmoid adenocarcinoma.

The V and J genes are TRBV4-2 and TRBJ2-3; the match to TRBD2 covers 10 bases. CDR3 size: 19 residues. The V gene's germline CDR1 is LGHNA and CDR2 YNFKEQ. After removal of 1 base from V and 5 bases from J, the junction contained 15 bases not matched to a gene. The CDR3 here is CASSQGGLAGVLRLDTQYF. For the CDR3, the DNA is TGTGCCAGCAGCCAAGGGGGGCTAGCGGGAGTATTACGTTTAGATACGCAGTATTTT.

This clonotype showed up many times. The rearrangement links TRBV6-2 or TRBV6-3 to TRBJ2-2; unclear D gene. The CDR3 runs 12 residues. The ends were cut back, 5 bases at V and 3 bases at J, with 4 bases in the middle. Looked up from germline, CDR1 is MNHEY and CDR2 is SVGEGT. The CDR3 reads CASSADTGELFF. Here the CDR3 DNA reads TGTGCCAGCAGTGCAGACACCGGGGAGCTGTTTTTT.

Ten or more counts support this clonotype. This chain connects TRBV29-1 to TRBJ2-5; no clear D. Between the trimmed V and J ends, which lost 3 bases and 1 base, there was a span of 9 bases. Germline V gene sequence: CDR1 SQVTM, CDR2 ANQGSEA. This CDR3 has 13 residues. The CDR3 coding sequence is TGCAGCGTTGAGGGTGGGCCCCAAGAGACCCAGTACTTC. Protein product: CSVEGGPQETQYF.

V gene TRBV24-1 combines with J gene TRBJ2-1, with no clear D. V was cut by 5 bases and J by 6 bases, with 13 bases left in between. Germline CDR1 KGHDR, CDR2 SFDVKD. CDR3 length equals 14 residues. The CDR3 DNA is TGTGCCACCAGTGGCAGTGTGGCGGTCAATGAGCAGTTCTTC. Amino acid sequence: CATSGSVAVNEQFF.

The V gene is TRBV6-6, the J gene TRBJ2-1; 7 bases map to TRBD2. The germline gives CDR1 MNHNY, CDR2 SVGAGI (reference sequence). This CDR3 is built from 15 residues. Trimming at V came to 6 bases and at J to 8 bases, leaving 13 bases not matched to a gene. CDR3 loop: CASRSGGTGLDEQFF. CDR3 coding DNA: TGTGCCAGCAGGTCCGGGGGGACTGGGCTCGATGAGCAGTTCTTC.

This rearrangement joins TRBV7-6 to TRBJ1-1; D gene uncertain. Germline V gives CDR1 SGHVS, CDR2 FNYEAQ. The CDR3 has 15 residues. V dropped 5 bases and J dropped 5 bases, with 18 bases sitting between them. CDR3 nucleotide sequence: TGTGCCAGCAGCCCGAGTGTCGGGGTGGATACTGAAGCTTTCTTT. Its translation is CASSPSVGVDTEAFF.

This clonotype was observed many times. The chain joins TRBV7-2 to TRBJ2-5; D perhaps matches TRBD1 (5 bases). Trimming took 4 bases from V and 7 from J, leaving 10 bases between them. This CDR3 region has 12 residues. The germline V gene has CDR1 SGHTA and CDR2 FQGNSA. The CDR3 loop is CASSSIRATQYF. DNA for the CDR3: TGTGCCAGCAGCTCGATCAGGGCGACCCAGTACTTC.

This clonotype was counted between two and nine times. The rearrangement joins TRBV18 to TRBJ1-2, with D tentatively TRBD1 (5 bases). V was clipped by 3 bases and J by 8 bases, with 13 bases between them. The CDR3 has 13 amino acids. Germline V lookup: CDR1 KGHSH, CDR2 LQKENI. CDR3 nucleotide sequence: TGTGCCAGCTCACCGGGACCAGGCGACGGCTACACCTTC. Translated: CASSPGPGDGYTF.

This clonotype was counted ten times or more. The chain joins TRBV14 to TRBJ2-1; 8 bases agree with TRBD2. CDR1 is SGHDN and CDR2 is FVKESK in the germline V gene. The CDR3 contains 12 residues. V lost 4 bases to trimming and J lost 15 bases; unmatched junction nucleotides: 8. The CDR3: CASSPLAGLTFF. The CDR3 DNA is TGTGCCAGCAGCCCCCTAGCGGGCCTAACGTTCTTC.

Many counts were recorded for this clonotype. V and J are TRBV24-1 and TRBJ2-5, with D tentatively TRBD1 or TRBD2 (6 bases each). The length of the CDR3 is 15 residues. The germline CDR1 and CDR2 sequences are KGHDR and SFDVKD. V was trimmed by 1 base and J by 4 bases, leaving 12 bases between them. The chain's CDR3 is CATSDFKGGRETQYF. The DNA of the CDR3 is TGTGCCACCAGTGATTTCAAAGGGGGGCGAGAGACCCAGTACTTC.

This clonotype came up many times. This chain connects TRBV9 to TRBJ2-1; D not resolved. The CDR3 totals 14 residues. Germline V CDR1 and CDR2: SGDLS, YYNGEE. V was pared by 0 bases and J by 7 bases, with 11 bases between. The CDR3 DNA follows: TGTGCCAGCAGCGTAGGAGGAGCCCCGAATGAGCAGTTCTTC. Protein product: CASSVGGAPNEQFF.

Regarding this clonotype: With only one base between it and a far larger clone, this is likely a read error. J is TRBJ2-7 and V is TRBV9; TRBD2 matches 8 bases. Germline V gives CDR1 SGDLS, CDR2 YYNGEE. This CDR3 spans 15 amino acids. V gave up 1 base and J gave up 7 bases; unmatched junction bases: 10. The CDR3 here is CASSVTEREYNEQYF. The DNA for the CDR3 is TGTGCCAGCAGCGTAACCGAGCGGGAGTACAATGAGCAGTACTTC.

This clonotype was picked up a small number of times. This chain joins TRBV4-2 and TRBJ2-7, with a weak D call TRBD1 (6 bases). V was cut by 1 base and J by 1 base, with 8 bases left in between. Germline CDR1 LGHNA, CDR2 YNFKEQ. The CDR3 is made up of 14 amino acids. The CDR3 region has the DNA TGTGCCAGCAGCCAAGGTGACAGGTCCTACGAGCAGTACTTC. Amino acid sequence: CASSQGDRSYEQYF.

The sample holds many counts of this clonotype. The chain employs TRBV5-1 and TRBJ2-3, with D tentatively TRBD1 (5 bases). V lost 9 bases and J 2 bases, leaving 22 bases between the germline ends. This CDR3 is 16 amino acids long. Germline V gene sequence: CDR1 SGHRS, CDR2 YFSETQ. The CDR3 region has the DNA TGCGCCACCTCGATGGGTCGAGGACATCCCACAGATACGCAGTATTTT. It is translated as CATSMGRGHPTDTQYF.

This clonotype showed up many times. CDR3 region: CASSLSQGASYEQYF. The CDR3 DNA follows: TGCGCCAGCAGCTTGAGTCAGGGGGCCTCCTACGAGCAGTACTTC. The chain joins TRBV5-1 to TRBJ2-7, with 8 bases that match TRBD1. Germline V lookup: CDR1 SGHRS, CDR2 YFSETQ. With 1 base clipped from V and 0 bases from J, the junction kept 3 bases outside the gene matches. The CDR3 consists of 15 residues.

This clonotype was recorded at least ten times. The chain is built from TRBV27 and TRBJ2-5; D may be TRBD1 (6 bases). V shed 5 bases and J shed 4 bases, with 17 bases lying between them. Germline V CDR1 and CDR2: MNHEY, SMNVEV (reference sequence). This CDR3 is 15 amino acids long. The DNA of the CDR3 is TGTGCCAGCAGTACCGCATTCAGGGGTCTAGAGACCCAGTACTTC. Its translation: CASSTAFRGLETQYF.

This clonotype was recorded many times. The chain joins TRBV7-9 to TRBJ2-7; possible D gene TRBD1, 5 bases. Germline V lookup: CDR1 SEHNR, CDR2 FQNEAQ (reference sequence). CDR3 length equals 15 residues. The ends were cut back, 1 base at V and 3 bases at J, with 13 bases in the middle. DNA for the CDR3: TGTGCCAGCAGCTTAGAACAAGGGGCCTTCTACGAGCAGTACTTC. It codes for CASSLEQGAFYEQYF.

This clonotype was detected many times. The chain uses TRBV2 and TRBJ1-5, with a tentative D call TRBD1 (5 bases). CDR3 length: 14 residues. V shed 1 base and J shed 6 bases, with 10 bases lying between them. Germline values: CDR1 SNHLY, CDR2 FYNNEI. The CDR3 here is CASSEDRQSQPQHF. CDR3 nucleotides: TGTGCCAGCAGTGAAGACAGACAGAGTCAGCCCCAGCATTTT.

This clonotype was detected many times. This chain uses TRBV25-1 with TRBJ2-4, with 7 bases lining up with TRBD1. This CDR3 is built from 14 residues. The V and J ends lost 6 bases and 2 bases, in that order; junction bases with no gene match: 4. Germline CDR1 MGHDK, CDR2 SYGVNS. The chain's CDR3 is CASRMTGSKNIQYF. The CDR3 DNA follows: TGTGCCAGCAGGATGACAGGGTCCAAAAACATTCAGTACTTC.

This clonotype showed up many times. This chain connects TRBV4-2 to TRBJ2-7; D not resolved. The V gene lost 0 bases and the J gene lost 5 bases, with 20 bases spanning the gap. This CDR3 has 17 amino acids. Germline V gene data show CDR1 as LGHNA and CDR2 as YNFKEQ. CDR3 DNA sequence: TGTGCCAGCAGCCAAGATGAATGGGGTTCCTCGGCCGACGAGCAGTACTTC. Translation gives CASSQDEWGSSADEQYF.

The V gene is TRBV11-2, the J gene TRBJ2-2; D is perhaps TRBD1 or TRBD2 (6 bases each). The V gene's germline CDR1 is SGHAT and CDR2 FQNNGV. The V end lost 2 bases, the J end lost 5 bases, and 12 bases lay between the germline ends. CDR3 length equals 15 residues. CDR3 loop: CASSLLGGGTGELFF. The CDR3 nucleotides read TGTGCCAGCAGCTTATTAGGAGGGGGTACCGGGGAGCTGTTTTTT.

This clonotype showed up many times. The V call is TRBV29-1, the J call TRBJ2-3; D is unclear. Between the trimmed V and J ends, which lost 4 bases and 4 bases, there was a span of 9 bases. The CDR3 covers 12 residues. Looked up from germline, CDR1 is SQVTM and CDR2 is ANQGSEA. CDR3 nucleotides: TGCAGCGTTGGCCGGGCTTCAGATACGCAGTATTTT. It specifies CSVGRASDTQYF.

This clonotype appeared once. This sequence joins TRBV5-1 and TRBJ2-6; no clear D gene. Trimming left V 0 bases short and J 0 bases short, with 13 bases between. CDR3 size: 18 residues. Germline loops: CDR1 SGHRS, CDR2 YFSETQ. CDR3 protein: CASSLVPSVTSGANVLTF. In DNA, the CDR3 is TGCGCCAGCAGCTTGGTACCCTCAGTAACCTCTGGGGCCAACGTCCTGACTTTC.

V is TRBV30 and J is TRBJ2-7; no clear D gene. The CDR3 contains 12 residues. V was trimmed by 0 bases and J by 3 bases, leaving 6 bases between them. Germline values: CDR1 GTSNPN, CDR2 SVGIG (reference sequence). The CDR3 region has the DNA TGTGCCTGGAGTGTCCCCGACTACGAGCAGTACTTC. Its translation is CAWSVPDYEQYF.

The chain uses TRBV24-1 and TRBJ1-5; 12 nucleotides match TRBD1. The germline V gene has CDR1 KGHDR and CDR2 SFDVKD. CDR3 length: 17 residues. After removal of 6 bases from V and 2 bases from J, the junction contained 7 bases not matched to a gene. CDR3 in amino acids: CATSPGQGAPGNQPQHF. The DNA of the CDR3 is TGTGCCACCAGTCCGGGACAGGGGGCGCCGGGCAATCAGCCCCAGCATTTT.

The gene calls are TRBV7-2 and TRBJ1-2, with a weak D call TRBD1 (6 bases). Trimming shortened V by 5 bases and J by 3 bases, and 16 bases separated the two germline ends. The CDR3 has 15 amino acids. The V gene's germline CDR1 is SGHTA and CDR2 FQGNSA. The CDR3 spells CASSADLQGYYGYTF. In nucleotides, the CDR3 is TGTGCCAGCAGCGCCGATCTACAGGGCTACTATGGCTACACCTTC.

There are many counts of this clonotype. The chain joins TRBV28 to TRBJ1-1; 7 bases are a match to TRBD1. Germline loops: CDR1 MDHEN, CDR2 SYDVKM. J lost 3 bases, V lost 6 bases, and 10 bases had no gene match. The CDR3 consists of 15 residues. The CDR3 is CASSRPAQGDTEAFF. CDR3 nucleotide sequence: TGTGCCAGCAGCCGCCCAGCTCAGGGGGACACTGAAGCTTTCTTT.

This clonotype has a count of ten or more. The V and J genes are TRBV28 and TRBJ2-2; D not certain. This CDR3 is 12 amino acids long. Per the germline V gene, CDR1 is MDHEN and CDR2 is SYDVKM. V was cut by 1 base and J by 8 bases, with 5 bases left in between. DNA of the CDR3: TGTGCCAGCAGTTTATTACAGGGGGAGCTGTTTTTT. Protein: CASSLLQGELFF.